This note documents a single TCR beta chain sequence. This sample is part of a study of T cell changes during pregnancy in multiple sclerosis. Generated by immunoSEQ multiplex PCR, the TCRdb table keeps only in-frame clones and is missing some. The sample records approximately 92,000 clones, around 92% being singletons. The CDR3 spans 15 residues. V lost 0 bases, J lost 4 bases, and 2 bases stayed unmatched. Germline V lookup: CDR1 MNHNY, CDR2 SVGAGI (reference sequence). Sequencing was performed on peripheral blood, taken in the first trimester of pregnancy. The clonotype comes from a female donor with multiple sclerosis, enrolled in a pregnancy study. The V gene is TRBV6-6, the J gene TRBJ1-2; 10 bases fit TRBD1. The CDR3 is CASSYSGTGAYGYTF. In nucleotides, the CDR3 is TGTGCCAGCAGTTACTCTGGGACAGGGGCCTATGGCTACACCTTC.